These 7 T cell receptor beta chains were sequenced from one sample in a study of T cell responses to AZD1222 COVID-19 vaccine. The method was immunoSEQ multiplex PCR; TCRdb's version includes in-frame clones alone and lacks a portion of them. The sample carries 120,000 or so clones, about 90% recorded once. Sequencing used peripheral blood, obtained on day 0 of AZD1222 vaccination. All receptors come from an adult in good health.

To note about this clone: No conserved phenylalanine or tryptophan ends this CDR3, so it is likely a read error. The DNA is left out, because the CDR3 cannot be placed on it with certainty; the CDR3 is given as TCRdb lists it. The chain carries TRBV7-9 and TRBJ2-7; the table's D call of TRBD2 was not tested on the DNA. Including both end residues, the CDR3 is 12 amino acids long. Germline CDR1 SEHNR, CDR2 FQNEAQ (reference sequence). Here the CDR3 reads CASSLGGLVLHL.

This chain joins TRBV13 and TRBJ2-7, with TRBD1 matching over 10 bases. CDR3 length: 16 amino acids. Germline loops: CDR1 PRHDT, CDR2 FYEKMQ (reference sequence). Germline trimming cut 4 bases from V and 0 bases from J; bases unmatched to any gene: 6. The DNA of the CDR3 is TGTGCCAGCAGCTGGACCGGGACAGGGGTCTCCTACGAGCAGTACTTC. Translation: CASSWTGTGVSYEQYF.

CDR3 nucleotide sequence: TGTGCCAGTAGTACCCCCTTCGGGACGGATTCACCCCTCCACTTT. Residues: CASSTPFGTDSPLHF. This rearrangement joins TRBV19 to TRBJ1-6; maybe TRBD1 (5 bases). V lost 4 bases and J 8 bases, leaving 15 bases between the germline ends. Germline lookup yields CDR1 LNHDA and CDR2 SQIVND (reference sequence). The CDR3 length is 15 residues.

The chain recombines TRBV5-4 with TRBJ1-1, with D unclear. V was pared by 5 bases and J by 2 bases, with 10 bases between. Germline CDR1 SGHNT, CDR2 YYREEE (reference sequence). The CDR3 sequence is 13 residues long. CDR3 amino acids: CASSILINTEAFF. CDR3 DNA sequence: TGTGCCAGCAGTATCCTAATAAACACTGAAGCTTTCTTT. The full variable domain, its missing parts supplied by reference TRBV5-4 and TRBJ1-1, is ETGVTQSPTHLIKTRGQQVTLRCSSQSGHNTVSWYQQALGQGPQFIFQYYREEENGRGNFPPRFSGLQFPNYSSELNVNALELDDSALYLCASSILINTEAFFGQGTRLTVV.

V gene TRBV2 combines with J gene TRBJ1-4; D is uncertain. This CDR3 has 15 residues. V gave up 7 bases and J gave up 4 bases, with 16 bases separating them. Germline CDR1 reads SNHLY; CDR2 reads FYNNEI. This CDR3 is CASTIIEIINEKLFF. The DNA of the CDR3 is TGTGCCAGCACCATCATCGAGATTATTAATGAAAAACTGTTTTTT.

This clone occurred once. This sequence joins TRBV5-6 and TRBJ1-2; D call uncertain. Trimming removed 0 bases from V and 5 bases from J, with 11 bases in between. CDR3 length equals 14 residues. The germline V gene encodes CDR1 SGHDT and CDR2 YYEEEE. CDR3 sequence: CASSLGSSTYGYTF. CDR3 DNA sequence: TGTGCCAGCAGCTTGGGCAGCTCAACATATGGCTACACCTTC.

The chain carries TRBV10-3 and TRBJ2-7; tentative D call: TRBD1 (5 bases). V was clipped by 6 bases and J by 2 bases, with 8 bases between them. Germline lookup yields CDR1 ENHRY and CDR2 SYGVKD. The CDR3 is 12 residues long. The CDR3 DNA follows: TGTGCCATCAGGACAGAGACCTACGAGCAGTACTTC. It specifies CAIRTETYEQYF.